A single sample is the source of the 27 T cell receptor beta chains below, sequenced in a study of blood T cells in healthy people across ages. The authors ran a second PCR of about 6 to 11 cycles using a sample-barcoded 5' primer and a J-beta primer mix. From the 5' RACE reads, TCRdb called clonotypes with MiXCR, one entry per CDR3 protein. The profile shows about a million distinct CDR3 sequences, 45% to 60% of them singletons. The sample was blood. All receptors derive from a woman aged 55-75 years in good health.

This clonotype was counted ten times or more. The genes are TRBV29-1 and TRBJ2-7; D call uncertain. This CDR3 is built from 12 residues. Per the germline V gene, CDR1 is SQVTM and CDR2 is ANQGSEA. Trimming cost V 1 base and J 1 base, with 5 bases left between them. CDR3 amino acids: CSVEGRSYEQYF. The CDR3 DNA sequence: TGCAGCGTTGAAGGCAGATCCTACGAGCAGTACTTC.

This clonotype has a handful of counts. The rearrangement uses TRBV20-1 and TRBJ2-1; D unclear. V lost 3 bases and J lost 7, with 13 bases in between. From germline, CDR1 is DFQATT and CDR2 SNEGSKA (reference sequence). The CDR3 length is 13 residues. In nucleotides, the CDR3 is TGCAGTGCTAGCGGCTACTCCGCTAATGAGCAGTTCTTC. Residues: CSASGYSANEQFF.

Only a few counts were recorded for this clonotype. The chain uses TRBV5-1 and TRBJ2-1; the match to TRBD2 covers 7 bases. Per germline, CDR1 SGHRS and CDR2 YFSETQ. Trimming at V came to 8 bases and at J to 4 bases, leaving 9 bases not matched to a gene. The CDR3 consists of 14 residues. CDR3 sequence reads: CASTPGLDYNEQFF. CDR3 nucleotide sequence: TGCGCCAGTACCCCAGGACTAGATTACAATGAGCAGTTCTTC.

The chain is built from TRBV29-1 and TRBJ2-2; possibly TRBD1 for D (6 bases). This CDR3 has 14 amino acids. Germline CDR1 and CDR2: SQVTM and ANQGSEA. V shed 3 bases and J shed 4 bases, with 12 bases lying between them. The DNA of the CDR3 is TGCAGCGTTGAGCGACAGGCGGGCACCGGGGAGCTGTTTTTT. It encodes CSVERQAGTGELFF.

The gene calls are TRBV4-2 and TRBJ2-6; D is unclear. Germline V gives CDR1 LGHNA, CDR2 YNFKEQ. With 1 base removed from V and 1 base from J, the gap between germline ends came to 8 bases. This CDR3 comprises 16 residues. For the CDR3, the DNA is TGTGCCAGCAGCCAAGTCGTAGGTTCTGGGGCCAACGTCCTGACTTTC. This sequence encodes CASSQVVGSGANVLTF.

CDR3 in DNA: TGTGCCAGCAGTTTATCCCCTGGGGCGTCCGACGAGCAGTACTTC. Protein product: CASSLSPGASDEQYF. The rearrangement joins TRBV27 to TRBJ2-7; TRBD1 might be the D (5 bases). V was shortened by 0 bases and J by 5 bases, with 14 bases between the two germline ends. CDR1 and CDR2 (germline): MNHEY, SMNVEV (reference sequence). The CDR3 spans 15 residues.

The gene calls are TRBV12-3 or TRBV12-4 and TRBJ2-5; a possible D gene is TRBD2 (6 bases). The CDR3 is 17 residues long. The ends were cut back, 1 base at V and 1 base at J, with 16 bases in the middle. The CDR3 here is CASSLVPWGDFQETQYF. For the CDR3, the DNA is TGTGCCAGCAGTTTAGTCCCCTGGGGGGACTTCCAAGAGACCCAGTACTTC.

The chain is built from TRBV11-1 and TRBJ2-7; D not resolved. V was shortened by 5 bases and J by 2 bases, with 7 bases between the two germline ends. Per germline, CDR1 SGHAT and CDR2 FQDESV (reference sequence). The CDR3 length is 12 residues. CDR3 loop: CASSHDTYEQYF. In nucleotides, the CDR3 is TGTGCCAGCAGCCATGACACCTACGAGCAGTACTTC.

This rearrangement joins TRBV6-2 or TRBV6-3 to TRBJ2-3, with D tentatively TRBD2 (6 bases). With 5 bases removed from V and 0 bases from J, the gap between germline ends came to 12 bases. The CDR3 extends over 15 amino acids. The germline V gene has CDR1 MNHEY and CDR2 SVGEGT. The CDR3 DNA reads as TGTGCCAGCAGTCAGAGCGGGCGCAGCACAGATACGCAGTATTTT. Encoded protein: CASSQSGRSTDTQYF.

In this sample, this clonotype turned up a few times. The chain joins TRBV11-2 to TRBJ2-7, with 12 bases fitting TRBD1. Germline CDR1 is SGHAT and CDR2 is FQNNGV. Unmatched junction bases numbered 11, after V lost 4 bases and J lost 7 bases. The CDR3 has 16 amino acids. The CDR3 bases are TGTGCCAGCAGCTCCCGAGGGGGACAGGGGGCCAAGGAGCAGTACTTC. This translates into CASSSRGGQGAKEQYF.

The V call is TRBV27, the J call TRBJ2-7, with 9 bases fitting TRBD2. This CDR3 is 14 amino acids long. Germline trimming cut 2 bases from V and 5 bases from J; bases unmatched to any gene: 4. Per germline, CDR1 MNHEY and CDR2 SMNVEV (reference sequence). The CDR3 sequence: CASSLLAGRNEQYF. The CDR3, as DNA: TGTGCCAGCAGTTTACTAGCGGGACGCAACGAGCAGTACTTC.

CDR3 in DNA: TGTGCCAGCTCACCAAGGGCAGGCATTGATGAAAAACTGTTTTTT. Protein sequence: CASSPRAGIDEKLFF. The chain is built from TRBV18 and TRBJ1-4; the D is unclear. Germline V gives CDR1 KGHSH, CDR2 LQKENI. This CDR3 is built from 15 residues. Trimming took off 2 bases at V and 6 bases at J, with 13 bases between the two ends. The variable domain in full, completed from reference TRBV18 and TRBJ1-4, reads NAGVMQNPRHLVRRRGQEARLRCSPMKGHSHVYWYRQLPEEGLKFMVYLQKENIIDESGMPKERFSAEFPKEGPSILRIQQVVRGDSAAYFCASSPRAGIDEKLFFGSGTQLSVL.

The gene calls are TRBV25-1 and TRBJ1-2, with D hard to call. The CDR3 extends over 14 amino acids. Trimming removed 7 bases at V and 7 bases at J, with 19 bases between. CDR1 is MGHDK, CDR2 SYGVNS, per germline. Written as DNA, the CDR3 is TGTGCCAGCATGATTGGAGGAGGGTCGGCTGGCTACACCTTC. Translating gives CASMIGGGSAGYTF.

DNA for the CDR3: TGCAGTGCCGAAGGGGTGAGCTCCTACAATGAGCAGTACTTC. Translated, it gives CSAEGVSSYNEQYF. The genes are TRBV20-1 and TRBJ2-1, with D perhaps matching TRBD1 (5 bases). The closer fit of TRBJ2-7 to the DNA end suggests the J call may be wrong. Germline V gene data show CDR1 as DFQATT and CDR2 as SNEGSKA (reference sequence). CDR3 length equals 14 residues.

This clonotype occurred a few times. This chain connects TRBV5-1 to TRBJ2-2; a weak D match, TRBD2 (5 bases). The CDR3 has 13 amino acids. Looked up from germline, CDR1 is SGHRS and CDR2 is YFSETQ. V gave up 1 base and J gave up 7 bases, with 8 bases separating them. CDR3 loop: CASSLFGVGELFF. Written as DNA, the CDR3 is TGCGCCAGCAGCTTGTTCGGGGTCGGGGAGCTGTTTTTT.

Only one count was recorded for this clonotype. One base away lies a much larger clone, so this may be a sequencing read error. This rearrangement joins TRBV29-1 to TRBJ1-2; the D is unclear. CDR1 is SQVTM, CDR2 ANQGSEA, per germline. Trimming shortened V by 6 bases and J by 2 bases, and 16 bases separated the two germline ends. CDR3 length: 14 amino acids. Here the CDR3 reads CSVPQRTGNYGYTF. The CDR3 DNA follows: TGCAGCGTGCCTCAGAGGACTGGGAACTATGGCTACACCTTC.

This chain links TRBV4-2 with TRBJ2-7; 10 nucleotides align to TRBD2. The trim removed 1 base at V and 1 base at J, leaving 13 bases unmatched. The CDR3 covers 19 residues. Germline CDR1 and CDR2: LGHNA and YNFKEQ. CDR3 DNA sequence: TGTGCCAGCAGCCAAGCATCTAGCGGGAGCCTTCCCCGTTCCTACGAGCAGTACTTC. Translated: CASSQASSGSLPRSYEQYF.

Written as DNA, the CDR3 is TGCGCCAGCAGCTTGGTGGCCGGGACTACTTACTACGAGCAGTACTTC. As protein: CASSLVAGTTYYEQYF. V and J are TRBV5-1 and TRBJ2-5; 7 nucleotides match TRBD2. The J call may be wrong; the DNA end is better matched by TRBJ2-7. CDR3 size: 16 residues. Germline CDR1 SGHRS, CDR2 YFSETQ.

This clonotype showed up just a few times. V and J are TRBV28 and TRBJ2-7, with unresolved D. The J call may be mistaken, given a closer DNA end match to TRBJ2-5. CDR3 length: 10 residues. Germline CDR1 MDHEN, CDR2 SYDVKM. The CDR3 spells CASRSWTQYF. The CDR3 DNA reads TGTGCCAGCCGGTCGTGGACCCAGTACTTC.

The J gene is TRBJ2-5, the V gene TRBV29-1, with D perhaps matching TRBD2 (6 bases). The CDR3 has 15 amino acids. V was pared by 4 bases and J by 2 bases, with 17 bases between. In germline, CDR1 is SQVTM, CDR2 ANQGSEA. CDR3 loop: CSVVFYGGIQETQYF. CDR3 nucleotide sequence: TGCAGCGTTGTTTTCTATGGGGGGATTCAAGAGACCCAGTACTTC.

The chain recombines TRBV12-3 or TRBV12-4 with TRBJ2-3; D is perhaps TRBD2 (5 bases). The V gene lost 2 bases and the J gene lost 1 base, with 10 bases spanning the gap. CDR3 length: 15 amino acids. Here the CDR3 DNA reads TGTGCCAGCAGTTTATCTTACGGGGGCACAGATACGCAGTATTTT. Protein product: CASSLSYGGTDTQYF.

The chain links TRBV27 to TRBJ2-7; no clear D. The germline V gene encodes CDR1 MNHEY and CDR2 SMNVEV (reference sequence). The CDR3 has 15 amino acids. The V end was cut by 1 base, the J end by 6 bases, with 16 bases between. CDR3 sequence reads: CASSLYLSKASEQYF. The CDR3 coding sequence is TGTGCCAGCAGTTTATATCTGTCAAAGGCCTCCGAGCAGTACTTC.

This chain uses TRBV29-1 with TRBJ1-2; no clear D gene. Trimming stripped 8 bases from V and 1 base from J, with 14 bases between. CDR1 SQVTM and CDR2 ANQGSEA come from the germline V gene. The length of the CDR3 is 13 residues. DNA of the CDR3: TGCAGCTTCTTCTTGGGCAGTAACTATGGCTACACCTTC. The encoded protein is CSFFLGSNYGYTF.

The sample holds many counts of this clonotype. V and J are TRBV4-2 and TRBJ2-5; possible D gene TRBD1, 6 bases. Per the germline V gene, CDR1 is LGHNA and CDR2 is YNFKEQ. This CDR3 region has 15 residues. Trimming shortened V by 3 bases and J by 1 base, and 12 bases separated the two germline ends. The CDR3 nucleotides are TGTGCCAGCAGCCAGATCCAGGGGACCCAAGAGACCCAGTACTTC. Its protein product is CASSQIQGTQETQYF.

This clonotype occurred a few times. The rearrangement uses TRBV29-1 and TRBJ2-3; D remains unclear. CDR3 length equals 12 residues. Germline V gene data show CDR1 as SQVTM and CDR2 as ANQGSEA. Trimming removed 4 bases from V and 4 bases from J, with 9 bases in between. The CDR3 region is CSVVPGADTQYF. The CDR3 nucleotides read TGCAGCGTTGTCCCAGGCGCAGATACGCAGTATTTT.

V gene TRBV19 combines with J gene TRBJ2-3, with 11 bases matching TRBD1. CDR3 length: 14 residues. V gave up 8 bases and J gave up 2 bases; unmatched junction bases: 3. The germline CDR1 and CDR2 sequences are LNHDA and SQIVND (reference sequence). The chain's CDR3 is CASSGQGVTDTQYF. The CDR3 region has the DNA TGTGCCAGTTCGGGACAGGGGGTCACAGATACGCAGTATTTT.

Only one count was recorded for this clonotype. The J gene is TRBJ2-5, the V gene TRBV13; D not certain. Trimming pared 5 bases from V and 2 bases from J, leaving 15 bases between. Germline CDR1 PRHDT, CDR2 FYEKMQ (reference sequence). The CDR3 extends over 15 amino acids. The CDR3 protein is CASSRPGVVQETQYF. CDR3 DNA sequence: TGTGCCAGCAGCCGACCTGGGGTAGTACAAGAGACCCAGTACTTC.